A single sample is the source of the 13 T cell receptor beta chains below, sequenced in a study of blood T cell repertoires in COVID-19. The protocol was immunoSEQ multiplex PCR, while the TCRdb copy is restricted to in-frame clones and leaves out a portion. The table includes 150,000 to 200,000 clones, about four fifths detected once. Sequenced sample: PBMCs or T cells enriched from blood (not recorded which). These receptors originate from a woman aged 45-60 years in a cohort exposed to, infected with or recovered from COVID-19 (not recorded which).

This sequence joins TRBV24-1 and TRBJ2-2; 11 bases align to TRBD1. This CDR3 is 15 amino acids long. V shed 4 bases and J 5 bases; nucleotides not matched to a gene: 2. Per germline, CDR1 KGHDR and CDR2 SFDVKD. The DNA of the CDR3 is TGTGCCACCAGTGAAGGGACAGGGGGGACCGGGGAGCTGTTTTTT. It codes for CATSEGTGGTGELFF.

The CDR3 DNA reads as TGTGCCACCAGCAGCCAGACGACAGCCAACTCCTACGAGCAGTACTTC. Encoded protein: CATSSQTTANSYEQYF. The V gene is TRBV15, the J gene TRBJ2-7, with a possible D match to TRBD1 (5 bases). This CDR3 contains 16 residues. V lost 3 bases, J lost 0 bases, and 15 bases lay in between. CDR1 LNHNV and CDR2 YYDKDF come from the germline V gene (reference sequence).

CDR3 amino acids: CASTYQGTEAFF. The CDR3 DNA reads TGTGCCAGCACCTACCAGGGGACTGAAGCTTTCTTT. This chain connects TRBV2 to TRBJ1-1, with D perhaps matching TRBD1 (6 bases). Trimming removed 7 bases from V and 5 bases from J, with 11 bases in between. This CDR3 has 12 residues. Germline CDR1 SNHLY, CDR2 FYNNEI.

This clone was seen a few times. The chain employs TRBV7-3 and TRBJ1-2; 7 nucleotides align to TRBD1. The germline V gene has CDR1 SGHTA and CDR2 FQGTGA. The CDR3 is 13 amino acids. Losses at the gene ends were 2 bases for V and 7 bases for J; bases not matched to a gene: 4. CDR3 nucleotide sequence: TGTGCCAGCAGCTTAGACAGGGACACTGGCTACACCTTC. Translated, it gives CASSLDRDTGYTF.

The rearrangement uses TRBV7-9 and TRBJ2-3; weak D call: TRBD1 (5 bases). V gave up 4 bases and J gave up 0 bases, with 11 bases separating them. CDR3 length: 15 residues. Germline CDR1 is SEHNR and CDR2 is FQNEAQ (reference sequence). CDR3 nucleotides: TGTGCCAGCAGCTACCAGGGCACGAGCACAGATACGCAGTATTTT. This gives the protein CASSYQGTSTDTQYF.

This chain connects TRBV19 to TRBJ2-7; 13 nucleotides match TRBD2. The CDR3 has 16 residues. J gave up 3 bases and V 3 bases, and 5 bases lay outside the gene matches. From germline, CDR1 is LNHDA and CDR2 SQIVND (reference sequence). The DNA of the CDR3 is TGTGCCAGTAGTATTATGGGACTAGCGGGAAGCTACGAGCAGTACTTC. Translation: CASSIMGLAGSYEQYF.

The chain carries TRBV29-1 and TRBJ1-2; TRBD1 aligns across 8 bases. The V and J ends lost 3 bases and 11 bases, in that order; junction bases with no gene match: 8. The V gene's germline CDR1 is SQVTM and CDR2 ANQGSEA. The CDR3 has 12 amino acids. CDR3 DNA: TGCAGCGTTGAGGGGGACAGGCTGAATTACACCTTC. Its translation is CSVEGDRLNYTF.

The rearrangement links TRBV11-3 to TRBJ2-5; TRBD1 agrees at 9 bases. Germline loops: CDR1 SGHNT, CDR2 YENEEA. The CDR3 has 14 amino acids. The J segment lost 4 bases and the V segment lost 5 bases, leaving 5 bases of the junction unmatched. The CDR3 loop is CASSPRTGAETQYF. DNA for the CDR3: TGTGCCAGCAGCCCCCGGACAGGGGCAGAGACCCAGTACTTC.

In nucleotides, the CDR3 is TGTGCCAGTAGTACCCTGGGGGGGACGGACACTGAAGCTTTCTTT. Translation gives CASSTLGGTDTEAFF. The V and J genes are TRBV19 and TRBJ1-1, with D possibly being TRBD1 (5 bases). With 4 bases removed from V and 3 bases from J, the gap between germline ends came to 15 bases. Germline CDR1 is LNHDA and CDR2 is SQIVND (reference sequence). The CDR3 runs to 15 residues.

The chain is built from TRBV5-1 and TRBJ2-5; D is uncertain. V lost 3 bases, J lost 2 bases, and 17 bases lay in between. The CDR3 covers 16 residues. The germline V gene encodes CDR1 SGHRS and CDR2 YFSETQ. In DNA form, the CDR3 reads TGCGCCAGCAGCTCCCCTCCCGAGTCCCCGCAAGAGACCCAGTACTTC. Residues: CASSSPPESPQETQYF.

This sequence joins TRBV28 and TRBJ1-4, with D unclear. The CDR3 has 15 residues. CDR1 is MDHEN, CDR2 SYDVKM, per germline. V dropped 1 base and J dropped 9 bases, with 15 bases sitting between them. The CDR3: CASSLFTPSGKKLFF. The CDR3 nucleotides read TGTGCCAGCAGTTTATTCACACCCTCAGGAAAAAAACTGTTTTTT.

The CDR3 sequence: CASRNPGQDYEQYF. As DNA, the CDR3 is TGTGCCAGCAGGAACCCGGGACAGGACTACGAGCAGTACTTC. V and J are TRBV6-5 and TRBJ2-7; 8 nucleotides agree with TRBD1. With V trimmed by 6 bases and J by 3 bases, 7 bases remained unmatched. Germline V CDR1 and CDR2: MNHEY, SVGAGI. The CDR3 totals 14 residues.

The chain has TRBV4-3 and TRBJ1-3; no clear D. The CDR3 consists of 16 residues. Deletions cut 0 bases from V and 0 bases from J, with 9 bases between. Germline V gene lookup returns CDR1 LGHNA and CDR2 YSLEER. The CDR3 DNA sequence: TGCGCCAGCAGCCAAGATCGCGGCAGCTCTGGAAACACCATATATTTT. Translated, it gives CASSQDRGSSGNTIYF.